The next 11 T cell receptor beta chains were all read from a single sample in a study of T-cell memory formation after mild COVID-19. TCRdb ran MiXCR on the 5' RACE reads and lists one entry per CDR3 protein. The data hold approximately 51,000 distinct CDR3 sequences, with 9.3% observed a single time. Material: PBMCs or a T cell subset sorted from them (not recorded which). These receptors came from an adult woman who had mild COVID-19 (a few samples of this study predate the infection). Cell type and time point are not known.

This clonotype was recorded many times. V usage is TRBV11-2 and J usage is TRBJ2-7, with D tentatively TRBD1 (6 bases). Trimming took off 1 base at V and 2 bases at J, with 9 bases between the two ends. The CDR3 is made up of 14 amino acids. Germline loops: CDR1 SGHAT, CDR2 FQNNGV. The CDR3 sequence is CASSLGRGPYEQYF. The DNA of the CDR3 is TGTGCCAGCAGCTTAGGCAGGGGACCCTACGAGCAGTACTTC.

The chain recombines TRBV4-3 with TRBJ1-4; no firm D call. This CDR3 is 15 amino acids long. The V gene lost 2 bases and the J gene lost 2 bases, with 9 bases spanning the gap. Germline V gene data show CDR1 as LGHNA and CDR2 as YSLEER. Here the CDR3 DNA reads TGCGCCAGCAGCCAAAGTGAGGGTACTAATGAAAAACTGTTTTTT. Translated: CASSQSEGTNEKLFF.

Judged by abundance, this clonotype is medium-sized. The gene calls are TRBV24-1 and TRBJ2-3, with 8 bases that match TRBD1. This CDR3 is built from 24 residues. CDR1 KGHDR and CDR2 SFDVKD come from the germline V gene. The junction had 32 bases not matched to a gene; V was cut back by 5 bases and J by 2 bases. The CDR3 coding sequence is TGTGCCACCAGTGGTCACCTCTCACGGAACCCGGGACAGGCCCGGAGGACGAACACAGATACGCAGTATTTT. Translating it yields CATSGHLSRNPGQARRTNTDTQYF.

This clonotype has only a few counts. The J gene is TRBJ1-1, the V gene TRBV12-3 or TRBV12-4; unclear D gene. This CDR3 is built from 13 residues. The germline V and J ends were trimmed by 5 bases and 10 bases, with 17 bases remaining between them. The CDR3: CASSIEGYLGAFF. CDR3 bases: TGTGCCAGCAGTATCGAAGGGTATCTGGGAGCTTTCTTT.

The chain links TRBV6-2 or TRBV6-3 to TRBJ2-7; 7 bases are a match to TRBD1. The CDR3 runs to 13 residues. J was trimmed by 0 bases and V by 6 bases; bases with no gene match: 2. From germline, CDR1 is MNHEY and CDR2 SVGEGT. In nucleotides, the CDR3 is TGTGCCAGCAGCCCAGGGGGCTCCTACGAGCAGTACTTC. It specifies CASSPGGSYEQYF.

This clonotype showed up many times. This sequence joins TRBV30 and TRBJ2-7; D is undetermined. The CDR3 runs 12 residues. V gave up 4 bases and J gave up 3 bases, with 10 bases separating them. The germline V gene has CDR1 GTSNPN and CDR2 SVGIG (reference sequence). This chain's CDR3 is CAWTAPFYEQYF. The CDR3 coding sequence is TGTGCCTGGACGGCACCCTTCTACGAGCAGTACTTC.

The chain combines TRBV3-1 with TRBJ2-5; 7 bases agree with TRBD2. The CDR3 is 16 residues long. Germline V gene lookup returns CDR1 LGHDT and CDR2 YNNKEL (reference sequence). J lost 9 bases, V lost 0 bases, and 13 bases had no gene match. The CDR3 spells CASSQDTGTTPTAQYF. CDR3 in DNA: TGTGCCAGCAGCCAAGACACTGGGACTACCCCAACGGCCCAGTACTTC.

The chain has TRBV12-3 or TRBV12-4 and TRBJ2-5, with D tentatively TRBD1 or TRBD2 (5 bases each). Between the trimmed V and J ends, which lost 1 base and 4 bases, there was a span of 7 bases. The CDR3 runs 13 residues. The CDR3 bases are TGTGCCAGCAGTTTAGAGAGGGGAGAGACCCAGTACTTC. Translation: CASSLERGETQYF.

This clonotype was recorded at least ten times. The V and J genes are TRBV20-1 and TRBJ1-2; tentative D call: TRBD1 (6 bases). Trimming left V 8 bases short and J 2 bases short, with 18 bases between. The CDR3 runs to 14 residues. Germline V CDR1 and CDR2: DFQATT, SNEGSKA (reference sequence). The CDR3 is CSPPSGQHNYGYTF. CDR3 DNA: TGCAGTCCCCCATCAGGACAGCACAACTATGGCTACACCTTC.

There are a few counts of this clonotype. The J gene is TRBJ2-5, the V gene TRBV30; 8 positions match TRBD2. V shed 2 bases, J shed 7 bases, and the junction held 6 bases outside the gene matches. CDR3 length equals 13 residues. Germline V gene sequence: CDR1 GTSNPN, CDR2 SVGIG (reference sequence). The CDR3 DNA reads as TGTGCCTGGAGTCGGGGCGCGGGGGGGACCCAGTACTTC. Its protein is CAWSRGAGGTQYF.

This clonotype has a handful of counts. The J gene is TRBJ1-1, the V gene TRBV4-1; a possible D gene is TRBD1 (5 bases). Trimming took 1 base from V and 0 from J, leaving 15 bases between them. The CDR3 is 17 amino acids. The V gene's germline CDR1 is MGHRA and CDR2 YSYEKL. The CDR3 region has the DNA TGCGCCAGCAGCCAAGTGGACATGGGATTCATGAACACTGAAGCTTTCTTT. Its protein product is CASSQVDMGFMNTEAFF.